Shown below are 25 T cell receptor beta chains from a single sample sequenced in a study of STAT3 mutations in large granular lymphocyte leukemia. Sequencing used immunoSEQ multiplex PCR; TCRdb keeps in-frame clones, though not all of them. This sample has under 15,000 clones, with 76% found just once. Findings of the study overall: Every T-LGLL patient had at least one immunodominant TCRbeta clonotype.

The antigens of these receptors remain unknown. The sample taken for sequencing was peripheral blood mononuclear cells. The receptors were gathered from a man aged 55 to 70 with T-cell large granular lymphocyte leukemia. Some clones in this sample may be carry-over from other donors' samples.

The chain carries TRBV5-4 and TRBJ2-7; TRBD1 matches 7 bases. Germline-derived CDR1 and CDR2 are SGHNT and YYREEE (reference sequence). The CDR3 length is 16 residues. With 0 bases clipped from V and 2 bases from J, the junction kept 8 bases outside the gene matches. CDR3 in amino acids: CASSLARGQPPYEQYF. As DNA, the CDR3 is TGTGCCAGCAGCTTGGCCCGGGGACAGCCACCCTACGAGCAGTACTTC.

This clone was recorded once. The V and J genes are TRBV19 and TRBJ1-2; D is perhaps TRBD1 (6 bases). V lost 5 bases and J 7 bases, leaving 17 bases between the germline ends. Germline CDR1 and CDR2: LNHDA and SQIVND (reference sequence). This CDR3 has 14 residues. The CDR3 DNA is TGTGCCAGTAGTCTGCTGACAGGCACCGGTGGCTACACCTTC. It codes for CASSLLTGTGGYTF.

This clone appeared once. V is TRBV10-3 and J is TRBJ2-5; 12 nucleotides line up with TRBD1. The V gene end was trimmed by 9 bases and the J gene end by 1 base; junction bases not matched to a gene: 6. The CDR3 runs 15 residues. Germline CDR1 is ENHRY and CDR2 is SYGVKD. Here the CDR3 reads CAIRPGQGAQETQYF. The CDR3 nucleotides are TGTGCCATTCGACCGGGACAGGGGGCCCAAGAGACCCAGTACTTC.

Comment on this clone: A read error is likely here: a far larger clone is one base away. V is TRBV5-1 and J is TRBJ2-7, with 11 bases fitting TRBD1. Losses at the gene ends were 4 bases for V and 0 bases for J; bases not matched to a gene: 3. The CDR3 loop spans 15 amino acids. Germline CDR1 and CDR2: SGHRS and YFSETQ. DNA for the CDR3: TGCGCCAGCAGCGTAGGACAGGGGGCCTCCTACGAGCAGTACTTC. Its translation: CASSVGQGASYEQYF. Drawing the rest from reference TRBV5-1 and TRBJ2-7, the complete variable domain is KAGVTQTPRYLIKTRGQQVTLSCSPISGHRSVSWYQQTPGQGLQFLFEYFSETQRNKGNFPGRFSGRQFSNSRSEMNVSTLELGDSALYLCASSVGQGASYEQYFGPGTRLTVT.

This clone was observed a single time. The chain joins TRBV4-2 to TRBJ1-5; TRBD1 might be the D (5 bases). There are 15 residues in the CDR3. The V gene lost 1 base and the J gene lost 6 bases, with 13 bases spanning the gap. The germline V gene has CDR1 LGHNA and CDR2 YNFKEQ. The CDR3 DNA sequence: TGTGCCAGCAGCCAAGGACAGTCAGACCGTCAGCCCCAGCATTTT. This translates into CASSQGQSDRQPQHF.

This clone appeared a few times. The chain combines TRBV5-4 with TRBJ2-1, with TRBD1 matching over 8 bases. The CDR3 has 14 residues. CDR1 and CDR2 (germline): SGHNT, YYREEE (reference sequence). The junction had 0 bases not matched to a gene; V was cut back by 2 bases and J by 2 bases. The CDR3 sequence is CASSLQGAYNEQFF. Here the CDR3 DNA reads TGTGCCAGCAGCTTACAGGGGGCCTACAATGAGCAGTTCTTC. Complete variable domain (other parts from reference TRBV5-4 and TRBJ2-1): ETGVTQSPTHLIKTRGQQVTLRCSSQSGHNTVSWYQQALGQGPQFIFQYYREEENGRGNFPPRFSGLQFPNYSSELNVNALELDDSALYLCASSLQGAYNEQFFGPGTRLTVL.

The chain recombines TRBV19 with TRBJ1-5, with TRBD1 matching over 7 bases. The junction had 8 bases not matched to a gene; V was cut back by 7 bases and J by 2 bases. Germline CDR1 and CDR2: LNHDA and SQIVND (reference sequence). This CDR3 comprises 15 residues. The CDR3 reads CASTQGGGGNQPQHF. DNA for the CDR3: TGTGCCAGTACTCAAGGGGGCGGGGGCAATCAGCCCCAGCATTTT.

CDR3 region: CASSRTGLSEQYF. As DNA, the CDR3 is TGTGCCAGCAGTCGGACAGGCCTTAGCGAGCAGTACTTC. V and J are TRBV6-5 and TRBJ2-7, with 7 bases that match TRBD1. In germline, CDR1 is MNHEY, CDR2 SVGAGI. V trimming: 5 bases; J trimming: 6 bases; junction bases outside the gene matches: 7. The CDR3 is made up of 13 amino acids.

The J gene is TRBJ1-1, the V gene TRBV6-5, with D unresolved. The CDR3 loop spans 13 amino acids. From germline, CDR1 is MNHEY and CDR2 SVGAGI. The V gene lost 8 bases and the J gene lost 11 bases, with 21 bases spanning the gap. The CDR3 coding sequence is TGTGCCAGCTCGAACCCTCCGGGGATTTCGGCTTTCTTT. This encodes CASSNPPGISAFF.

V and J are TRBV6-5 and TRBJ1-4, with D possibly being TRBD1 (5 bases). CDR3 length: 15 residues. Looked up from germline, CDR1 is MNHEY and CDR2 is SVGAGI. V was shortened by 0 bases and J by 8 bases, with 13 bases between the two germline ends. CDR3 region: CASSYSGVIGEKLFF. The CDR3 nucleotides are TGTGCCAGCAGTTACTCGGGGGTGATTGGGGAAAAACTGTTTTTT.

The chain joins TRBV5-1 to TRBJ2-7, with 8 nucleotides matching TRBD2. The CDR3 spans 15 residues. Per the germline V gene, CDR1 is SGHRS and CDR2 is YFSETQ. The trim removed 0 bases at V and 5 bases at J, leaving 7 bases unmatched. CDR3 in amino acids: CASSLDIAGTDEQYF. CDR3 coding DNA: TGCGCCAGCAGCTTGGATATAGCGGGAACCGACGAGCAGTACTTC.

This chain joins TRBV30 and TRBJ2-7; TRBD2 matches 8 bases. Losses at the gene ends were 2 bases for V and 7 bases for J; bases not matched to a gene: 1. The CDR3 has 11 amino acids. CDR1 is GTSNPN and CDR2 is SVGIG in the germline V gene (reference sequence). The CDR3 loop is CAWSPGGEQYF. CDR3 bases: TGTGCCTGGAGTCCGGGGGGGGAGCAGTACTTC.

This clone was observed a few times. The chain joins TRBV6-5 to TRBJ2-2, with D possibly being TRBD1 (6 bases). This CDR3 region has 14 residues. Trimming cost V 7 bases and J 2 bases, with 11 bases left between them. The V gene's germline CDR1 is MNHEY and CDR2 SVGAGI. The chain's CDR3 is CASTRDTNTGELFF. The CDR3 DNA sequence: TGTGCCAGCACCCGGGACACAAACACCGGGGAGCTGTTTTTT.

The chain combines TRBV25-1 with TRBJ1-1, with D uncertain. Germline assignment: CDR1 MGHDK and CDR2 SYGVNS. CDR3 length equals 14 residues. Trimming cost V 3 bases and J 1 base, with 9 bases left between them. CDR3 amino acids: CASSETLPNTEAFF. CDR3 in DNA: TGTGCCAGCAGTGAGACGCTTCCGAACACTGAAGCTTTCTTT.

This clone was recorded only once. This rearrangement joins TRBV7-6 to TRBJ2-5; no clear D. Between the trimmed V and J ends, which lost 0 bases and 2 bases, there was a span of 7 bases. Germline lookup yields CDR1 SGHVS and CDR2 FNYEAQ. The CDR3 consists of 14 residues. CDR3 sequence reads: CASSLAKTQETQYF. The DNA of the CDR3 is TGTGCCAGCAGCTTAGCGAAGACACAAGAGACCCAGTACTTC.

The CDR3 spells CASSVAEGDTQYF. The CDR3 nucleotides are TGTGCCAGCAGCGTTGCCGAGGGAGATACGCAGTATTTT. The genes are TRBV9 and TRBJ2-3, with D possibly being TRBD2 (5 bases). Germline CDR1 is SGDLS and CDR2 is YYNGEE. CDR3 size: 13 residues. Trimming removed 2 bases at V and 5 bases at J, with 9 bases between.

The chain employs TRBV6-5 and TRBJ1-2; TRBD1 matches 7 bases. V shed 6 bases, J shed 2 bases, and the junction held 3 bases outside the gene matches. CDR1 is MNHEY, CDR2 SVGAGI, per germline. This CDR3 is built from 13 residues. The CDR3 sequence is CASRQQGNYGYTF. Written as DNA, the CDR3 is TGTGCCAGCAGACAACAGGGGAACTATGGCTACACCTTC.

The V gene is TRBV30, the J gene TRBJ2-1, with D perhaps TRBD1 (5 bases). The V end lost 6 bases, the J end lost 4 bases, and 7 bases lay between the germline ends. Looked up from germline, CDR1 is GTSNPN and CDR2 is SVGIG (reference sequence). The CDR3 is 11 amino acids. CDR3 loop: CACRQYNEQFF. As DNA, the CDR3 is TGTGCCTGTCGACAGTACAATGAGCAGTTCTTC. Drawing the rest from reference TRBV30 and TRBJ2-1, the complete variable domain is SQTIHQWPATLVQPVGSPLSLECTVEGTSNPNLYWYRQAAGRGLQLLFYSVGIGQISSEVPQNLSASRPQDRQFILSSKKLLLSDSGFYLCACRQYNEQFFGPGTRLTVL.

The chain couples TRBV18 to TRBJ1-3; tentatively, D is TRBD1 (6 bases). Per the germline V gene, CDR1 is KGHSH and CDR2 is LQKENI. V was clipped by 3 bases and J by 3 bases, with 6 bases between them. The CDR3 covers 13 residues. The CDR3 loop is CASSPDSGNTIYF. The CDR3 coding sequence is TGTGCCAGCTCACCGGACAGTGGAAACACCATATATTTT. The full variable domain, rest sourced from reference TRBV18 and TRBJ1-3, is NAGVMQNPRHLVRRRGQEARLRCSPMKGHSHVYWYRQLPEEGLKFMVYLQKENIIDESGMPKERFSAEFPKEGPSILRIQQVVRGDSAAYFCASSPDSGNTIYFGEGSWLTVV.

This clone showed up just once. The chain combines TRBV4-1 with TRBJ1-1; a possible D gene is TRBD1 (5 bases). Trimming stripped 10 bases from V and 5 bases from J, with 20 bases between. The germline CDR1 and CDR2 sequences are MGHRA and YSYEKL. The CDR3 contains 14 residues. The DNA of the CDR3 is TGCGCCACCAGGCCGAGAGGGGCTCGTACTGAAGCTTTCTTT. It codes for CATRPRGARTEAFF.

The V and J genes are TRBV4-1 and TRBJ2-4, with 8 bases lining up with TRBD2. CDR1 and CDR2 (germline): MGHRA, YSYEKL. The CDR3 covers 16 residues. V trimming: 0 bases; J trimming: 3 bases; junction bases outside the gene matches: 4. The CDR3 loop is CASSQDPGRGKNIQYF. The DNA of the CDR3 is TGCGCCAGCAGCCAAGATCCCGGGAGGGGCAAAAACATTCAGTACTTC.

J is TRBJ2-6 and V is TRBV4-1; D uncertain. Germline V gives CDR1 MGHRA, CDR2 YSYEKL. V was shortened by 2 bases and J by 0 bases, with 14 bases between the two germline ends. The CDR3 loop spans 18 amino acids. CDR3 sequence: CASSQWVKANSGANVLTF. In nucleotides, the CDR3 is TGCGCCAGCAGCCAATGGGTCAAAGCCAACTCTGGGGCCAACGTCCTGACTTTC.

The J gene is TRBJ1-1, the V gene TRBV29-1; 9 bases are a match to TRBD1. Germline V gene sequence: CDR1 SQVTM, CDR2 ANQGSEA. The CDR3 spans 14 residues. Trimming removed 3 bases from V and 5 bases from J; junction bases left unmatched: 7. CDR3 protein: CSVEVLGQGTEAFF. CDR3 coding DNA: TGCAGCGTTGAGGTACTGGGACAGGGAACTGAAGCTTTCTTT.

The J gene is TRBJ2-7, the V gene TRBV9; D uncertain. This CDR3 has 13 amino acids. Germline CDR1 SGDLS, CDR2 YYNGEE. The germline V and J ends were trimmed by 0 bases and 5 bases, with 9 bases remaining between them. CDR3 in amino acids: CASSVGANNEQYF. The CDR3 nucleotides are TGTGCCAGCAGCGTAGGGGCGAATAACGAGCAGTACTTC.

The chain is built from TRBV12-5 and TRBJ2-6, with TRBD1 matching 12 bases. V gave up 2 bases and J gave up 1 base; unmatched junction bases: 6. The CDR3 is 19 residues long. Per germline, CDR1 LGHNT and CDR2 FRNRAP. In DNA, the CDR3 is TGTGCTAGTGGTTTGCCGCCGGGACAGGGGGCGTCTGGGGCCAACGTCCTGACTTTC. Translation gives CASGLPPGQGASGANVLTF.